Below, 11 T cell receptor beta chains from the same sample are listed, as sequenced in a study of blood T cell repertoires in COVID-19. The repertoire was sequenced with immunoSEQ multiplex PCR; TCRdb's copy has only in-frame clones and lacks some. The sample lists some 200,000 clones; almost 85% were seen once. Sequencing was carried out using peripheral blood. These receptors originate from a woman in her 70s with COVID-19, enrolled during active disease.

This clone was observed once. The chain joins TRBV6-2 or TRBV6-3 to TRBJ2-1; D is unresolved. Germline V gives CDR1 MNHEY, CDR2 SVGEGT. Trimming shortened V by 6 bases and J by 0 bases, and 15 bases separated the two germline ends. The CDR3 has 16 amino acids. CDR3: CASRPPGGSSYNEQFF. The CDR3, as DNA: TGTGCCAGCAGACCTCCTGGCGGCAGCTCCTACAATGAGCAGTTCTTC.

The chain links TRBV7-9 to TRBJ2-1; D is possibly TRBD1 (6 bases). V was shortened by 1 base and J by 6 bases, with 10 bases between the two germline ends. The CDR3 covers 14 residues. Germline loops: CDR1 SEHNR, CDR2 FQNEAQ (reference sequence). This chain's CDR3 is CASSLVQGVNEQFF. For the CDR3, the DNA is TGTGCCAGCAGCTTAGTACAGGGAGTCAATGAGCAGTTCTTC.

In this sample, this clone turned up once. The J gene is TRBJ1-1, the V gene TRBV4-2; perhaps TRBD1 as D (5 bases). The CDR3 contains 17 residues. Germline loops: CDR1 LGHNA, CDR2 YNFKEQ. V lost 0 bases and J lost 4, with 18 bases in between. The CDR3 here is CASSQDMGGGRGTEAFF. The CDR3, as DNA: TGTGCCAGCAGCCAAGATATGGGGGGAGGAAGGGGCACTGAAGCTTTCTTT.

The chain is built from TRBV5-1 and TRBJ2-7; 8 nucleotides align to TRBD2. This CDR3 comprises 14 residues. J gave up 0 bases and V 3 bases, and 2 bases lay outside the gene matches. Germline CDR1 SGHRS, CDR2 YFSETQ. The CDR3 region is CASSSSGSSYEQYF. CDR3 nucleotides: TGCGCCAGCAGCTCGAGCGGGAGCTCCTACGAGCAGTACTTC. Looking up the rest from reference TRBV5-1 and TRBJ2-7 gives the full variable domain: KAGVTQTPRYLIKTRGQQVTLSCSPISGHRSVSWYQQTPGQGLQFLFEYFSETQRNKGNFPGRFSGRQFSNSRSEMNVSTLELGDSALYLCASSSSGSSYEQYFGPGTRLTVT.

The V call is TRBV5-8, the J call TRBJ1-4; unclear D gene. Germline lookup yields CDR1 SGHTS and CDR2 YDEGEE. V shed 4 bases and J shed 7 bases, with 17 bases lying between them. The CDR3 consists of 15 residues. The CDR3 sequence is CASSPGSGWSEKLFF. The CDR3 DNA sequence: TGTGCCAGCAGCCCTGGATCTGGGTGGAGTGAAAAACTGTTTTTT.

The chain couples TRBV7-3 to TRBJ1-6; D remains unclear. The V end lost 5 bases, the J end lost 7 bases, and 12 bases lay between the germline ends. CDR1 and CDR2 (germline): SGHTA, FQGTGA. The CDR3 extends over 14 amino acids. CDR3 region: CASSAQTSNSPLHF. The CDR3 DNA is TGTGCCAGCAGCGCCCAGACATCCAATTCACCCCTCCACTTT.

The chain links TRBV5-5 to TRBJ1-3, with unresolved D. The V gene's germline CDR1 is SGHKS and CDR2 YYEKEE (reference sequence). With 3 bases removed from V and 2 bases from J, the gap between germline ends came to 15 bases. The length of the CDR3 is 16 residues. CDR3 amino acids: CASSWETIFTGNTIYF. CDR3 nucleotide sequence: TGTGCCAGCAGCTGGGAGACAATCTTTACTGGAAACACCATATATTTT.

This chain uses TRBV29-1 with TRBJ2-5, with 15 positions matching TRBD2. CDR3 length: 16 residues. V lost 6 bases, J lost 5 bases, and 10 bases stayed unmatched. The germline V gene encodes CDR1 SQVTM and CDR2 ANQGSEA. The CDR3 loop is CSVVPGLAGGWETQYF. The CDR3 DNA sequence: TGCAGCGTAGTCCCGGGACTAGCGGGAGGTTGGGAGACCCAGTACTTC.

The chain has TRBV4-2 and TRBJ2-2; 12 positions match TRBD2. The CDR3 is 18 residues long. V shed 0 bases and J 3 bases; nucleotides not matched to a gene: 5. Germline values: CDR1 LGHNA, CDR2 YNFKEQ. CDR3: CASSQEASGGADTGELFF. As DNA, the CDR3 is TGTGCCAGCAGCCAAGAGGCTAGCGGGGGGGCCGACACCGGGGAGCTGTTTTTT.

The chain is built from TRBV6-2 or TRBV6-3 and TRBJ1-2; D gene unclear. The ends were cut back, 0 bases at V and 4 bases at J, with 12 bases in the middle. The CDR3 loop spans 15 amino acids. Germline lookup yields CDR1 MNHEY and CDR2 SVGEGT. The CDR3 bases are TGTGCCAGCAGTTACTCGGCCACAGCAAGCTATGGCTACACCTTC. Its protein product is CASSYSATASYGYTF.

In this sample, this clone turned up once. The chain is built from TRBV6-6 and TRBJ1-2; the match to TRBD1 covers 10 bases. CDR1 is MNHNY and CDR2 is SVGAGI in the germline V gene (reference sequence). After removal of 6 bases from V and 6 bases from J, the junction contained 10 bases not matched to a gene. The CDR3 has 15 residues. In DNA, the CDR3 is TGTGCCAGCAGCAGCGACAGGGGGCAGTTTGATGGCTACACCTTC. This translates into CASSSDRGQFDGYTF.